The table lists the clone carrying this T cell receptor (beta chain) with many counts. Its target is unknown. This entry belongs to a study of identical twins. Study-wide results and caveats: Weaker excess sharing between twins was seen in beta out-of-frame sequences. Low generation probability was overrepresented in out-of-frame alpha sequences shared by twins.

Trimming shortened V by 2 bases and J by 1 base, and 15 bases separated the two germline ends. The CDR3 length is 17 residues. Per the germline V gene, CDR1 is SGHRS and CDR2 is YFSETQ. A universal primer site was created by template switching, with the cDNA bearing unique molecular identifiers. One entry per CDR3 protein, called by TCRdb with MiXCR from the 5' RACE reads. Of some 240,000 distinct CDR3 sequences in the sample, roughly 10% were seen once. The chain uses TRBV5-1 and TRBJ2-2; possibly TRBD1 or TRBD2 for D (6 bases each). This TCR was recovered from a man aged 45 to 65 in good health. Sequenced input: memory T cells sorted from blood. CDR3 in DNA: TGCGCCAGCAGCTTATTCGGGGGCCTTGTGAACACCGGGGAGCTGTTTTTT. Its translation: CASSLFGGLVNTGELFF. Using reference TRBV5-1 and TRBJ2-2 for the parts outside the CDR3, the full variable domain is KAGVTQTPRYLIKTRGQQVTLSCSPISGHRSVSWYQQTPGQGLQFLFEYFSETQRNKGNFPGRFSGRQFSNSRSEMNVSTLELGDSALYLCASSLFGGLVNTGELFFGEGSRLTVL.